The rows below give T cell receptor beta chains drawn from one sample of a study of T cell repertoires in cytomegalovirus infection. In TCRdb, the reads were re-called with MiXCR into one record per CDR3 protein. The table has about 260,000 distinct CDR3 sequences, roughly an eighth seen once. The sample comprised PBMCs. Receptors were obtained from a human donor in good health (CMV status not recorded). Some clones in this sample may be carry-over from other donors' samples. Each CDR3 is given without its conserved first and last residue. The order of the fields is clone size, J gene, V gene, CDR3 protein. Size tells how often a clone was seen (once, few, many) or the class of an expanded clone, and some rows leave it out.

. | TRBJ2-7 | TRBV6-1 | ASSSLSGLWEQY
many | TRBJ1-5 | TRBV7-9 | ASSVDRGTQPQH
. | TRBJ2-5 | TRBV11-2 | ASSSGTLQETQY
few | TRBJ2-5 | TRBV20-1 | SAGTSGGAGETQY
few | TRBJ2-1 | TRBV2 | ASGRGTSYNEQF
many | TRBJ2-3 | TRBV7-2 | ASSRNGRTITDTQY
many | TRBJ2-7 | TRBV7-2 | ASSPKFQQY
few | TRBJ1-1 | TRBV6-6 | ASSYLSQREAF
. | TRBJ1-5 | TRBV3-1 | ASSQGDGRAAQH
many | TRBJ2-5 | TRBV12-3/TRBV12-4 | ASTNRGDGETQY
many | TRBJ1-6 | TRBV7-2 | ASSPHPGTSPLH
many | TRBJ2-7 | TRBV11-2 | ASSLGSNPNYEQY
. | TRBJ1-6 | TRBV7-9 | ASSLALRDSPLH
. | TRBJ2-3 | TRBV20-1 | SARGGRGHAQY
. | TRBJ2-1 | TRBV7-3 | ASSLSKGTSSYNEQF
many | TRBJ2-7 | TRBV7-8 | ASSPTWTSDYEQY
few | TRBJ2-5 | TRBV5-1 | ASSLGQVQETQY
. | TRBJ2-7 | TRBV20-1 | SARRSASGRYLYEQY
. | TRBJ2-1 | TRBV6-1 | ASSATSGPYNEQF
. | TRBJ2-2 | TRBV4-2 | ASSQTIRGANTGELF